Listed below are T cell receptor beta chains from one sample, sequenced in a study of CD8 T cell repertoires and HIV-1 epitope variants. Some clones are missing from TCRdb's copy, which holds only in-frame ones; the method was immunoSEQ multiplex PCR. The sample includes some 5,000 clones, roughly 66% of them seen just once. These receptors are not linked to any known antigen. The sample taken for sequencing was cultured CD8+ T cells derived from PBMCs. These receptors all stem from a male donor with HIV. CDR3s include the opening cysteine and the closing phenylalanine or tryptophan. The D gene is left open where the match is weak. Expanded clones get a size class; other rows say once, few or many, or leave the size out.

.	.	TRBV27	TRBJ2-7	CASSTHFEGLSSYEQYF	TGTGCCAGCAGTACCCACTTTGAGGGGTTAAGCTCCTACGAGCAGTACTTC
few	.	TRBV5-4	TRBJ2-1	CASSRRAGNEQFF	TGTGCCAGCAGCCGAAGGGCCGGGAATGAGCAGTTCTTC
.	TRBD1	TRBV5-6	TRBJ2-7	CASSLASEFDRGLIYEQYF	TGTGCCAGCAGCTTGGCCAGTGAATTCGACAGGGGACTCATCTACGAGCAGTACTTC
.	TRBD2	TRBV6-5	TRBJ2-5	CASSLAGGSGETQYF	TGTGCCAGCAGTTTAGCGGGAGGTTCGGGAGAGACCCAGTACTTC
.	.	TRBV6-5	TRBJ2-7	CASSVGAGFYEQYF	TGTGCCAGCAGTGTAGGGGCGGGTTTCTACGAGCAGTACTTC
.	.	TRBV15	TRBJ1-2	CATSPRLLGGYTF	TGTGCCACCAGCCCACGATTGCTGGGCGGCTACACCTTC
.	.	TRBV23-1	TRBJ2-3	CASSQFIPGTDTQYF	TGCGCCAGCAGTCAATTTATTCCGGGCACAGATACGCAGTATTTT
.	TRBD1	TRBV4-2	TRBJ1-6	CASSQESASTGNNSPLHF	TGTGCCAGCAGCCAAGAATCCGCGTCGACAGGGAATAATTCACCCCTCCACTTT
.	.	TRBV7-8	TRBJ1-4	CASSKGLIKATNEKLFF	TGTGCCAGCAGCAAGGGCCTCATTAAGGCAACTAATGAAAAACTGTTTTTT
few	.	TRBV6-5	TRBJ2-2	CASSYSTQSELFF	TGTGCCAGCAGTTACTCCACCCAATCCGAGCTGTTTTTT
.	.	TRBV27	TRBJ2-1	CASSLPGARSYNEQFF	TGTGCCAGCAGTTTACCTGGGGCGCGGTCCTACAATGAGCAGTTCTTC
few	.	TRBV19	TRBJ1-1	CASTPWGKAEAFF	TGTGCCAGTACCCCGTGGGGGAAGGCTGAAGCTTTCTTT
.	.	TRBV4-3	TRBJ2-1	CASSQEWVGSSYNEQFF	TGCGCCAGCAGCCAAGAGTGGGTGGGGAGCTCCTACAATGAGCAGTTCTTC
few	.	TRBV28	TRBJ1-1	CASSFRRTGGFF	TGTGCCAGCAGTTTTCGGAGGACGGGGGGCTTCTTT
once	.	TRBV5-4	TRBJ2-1	CASSFLRGDEQFF	TGTGCCAGCAGTTTCCTCAGAGGGGATGAGCAGTTCTTC
few	.	TRBV10-2	TRBJ2-3	CASSEAAGLTDTQYF	TGCGCCAGCAGTGAGGCGGCAGGGCTCACAGATACGCAGTATTTT
.	TRBD1	TRBV6-1	TRBJ1-1	CASRPRTGHAFF	TGTGCCAGCAGACCCCGGACAGGCCACGCTTTCTTT
.	.	TRBV28	TRBJ2-3	CASTLRGRRDTQYF	TGTGCCAGCACCCTCAGGGGTAGGCGGGATACGCAGTATTTT
.	.	TRBV6-6	TRBJ2-7	CASRYRESSYEQYF	TGTGCCAGCAGATACAGGGAAAGCTCCTACGAGCAGTACTTC
.	.	TRBV5-6	TRBJ2-7	CASSFAEYEQYF	TGTGCCAGCAGCTTCGCCGAGTACGAGCAGTACTTC
.	.	TRBV28	TRBJ1-1	CASSSLTLMAFF	TGTGCCAGCAGTTCCCTAACATTAATGGCTTTCTTT
.	TRBD2	TRBV4-1	TRBJ2-2	CASSHPQLGLAGGTNTGELFF	TGCGCCAGCAGCCACCCTCAGTTGGGACTAGCGGGGGGCACGAACACCGGGGAGCTGTTTTTT
few	.	TRBV27	TRBJ2-7	CASRDNSYEQYF	TGTGCCAGCCGGGACAACTCCTACGAGCAGTACTTC
.	TRBD1	TRBV7-9	TRBJ2-7	CASSQGTGRGREQYF	TGTGCCAGCAGCCAGGGGACAGGGAGAGGTCGCGAGCAGTACTTC
.	.	TRBV9	TRBJ2-7	CASSADGRSYEQYF	TGTGCCAGCAGCGCGGACGGGCGGTCCTACGAGCAGTACTTC
.	.	TRBV10-2	TRBJ1-1	CASSPTGETGQAFF	TGCGCCAGCAGTCCCACGGGGGAAACAGGACAAGCTTTCTTT
.	TRBD2	TRBV28	TRBJ2-1	CASRSRLAALNEQFF	TGTGCCAGCAGGAGCCGACTAGCGGCCCTCAATGAGCAGTTCTTC
.	.	TRBV13	TRBJ2-7	CASSIEGQTYEQYF	TGTGCCAGCAGCATAGAGGGACAAACCTACGAGCAGTACTTC